The clone carrying this T cell receptor (beta chain) qualifies as medium-sized. Its antigen is not identified. These data come from a study of neurological immune-mediated disorders. Notes on the study in general: TCR-beta repertoires seemed private in all groups, with no expanded CDR3 amino acid sequences shared. HTLV-1-associated myelopathy had the most TCR clonal expansion, while multiple sclerosis had the least, a level that fell below healthy controls.

Time point reported: longitudinal time-point 2. Where libraries were unsorted, they were derived from 2 million PBMCs stored at -80 degrees C. The CDR3 length is 13 residues. The ends lost 6 bases at V and 5 bases at J; junction bases unmatched: 5. Germline-derived CDR1 and CDR2 are MNHEY and SVGEGT. The authors made cDNA by 5'RACE with 10-nucleotide random UMIs. Using its own MiXCR run on the 5' RACE reads, TCRdb lists one record per CDR3 protein. The table includes fewer than 40,000 distinct CDR3 sequences, about 13% detected once. Sequencing was performed on PBMCs. V gene TRBV6-2 or TRBV6-3 combines with J gene TRBJ2-5; TRBD1 agrees at 8 bases. The sequence came from a woman in her 40s in good health. As DNA, the CDR3 is TGTGCCAGCAGCTTCGACAGGGGCGAGACCCAGTACTTC. This translates into CASSFDRGETQYF.